One and the same sample provided the 24 T cell receptor beta chains below, sequenced in a study of Ad26.COV2.S vaccination and SARS-CoV-2 variants (dated by TCRdb to the early 2020s). Library prep was done by the immunoSEQ multiplex PCR assay. The table comes from immuneACCESS by way of TCRdb, which keeps in-frame sequences with V and J called. Part of the clones is missing from these tables; in studies checked, under half for an unresolved V gene and the rest for unknown reasons. This sample has hundreds of thousands of clones in its table, and more than 70% of those were observed once. Roughly 1.5% of the sample is held by the ten biggest clonotypes. What the treatment or condition label conveys for this sample: some 20 received Ad26.COV2.S at low or high dose, single or two shots; several received placebo; per-sample allocation not given. For vaccine and placebo recipients, repertoires were sequenced using samples collected on day 63 after the first injection.

Source: peripheral blood, taken in a trial of Ad26.COV2.S vaccine versus placebo. All receptors derive from a person between 18 and 59 years old who received the Ad26.COV2.S COVID-19 vaccine or a placebo.

V usage is TRBV18 and J usage is TRBJ1-1; weak D call: TRBD1 (6 bases). The CDR3 runs 15 residues. The germline CDR1 and CDR2 sequences are KGHSH and LQKENI. The germline V and J ends were trimmed by 6 bases and 8 bases, with 22 bases remaining between them. Here the CDR3 reads CASSPSPDRYNEAFF. CDR3 DNA sequence: TGTGCCAGCTCTCCGTCGCCGGACAGATATAACGAAGCTTTCTTT. Full variable domain (remainder filled in from reference TRBV18 and TRBJ1-1): NAGVMQNPRHLVRRRGQEARLRCSPMKGHSHVYWYRQLPEEGLKFMVYLQKENIIDESGMPKERFSAEFPKEGPSILRIQQVVRGDSAAYFCASSPSPDRYNEAFFGQGTRLTVV.

This chain connects TRBV30 to TRBJ2-3, with TRBD1 identical over 7 bases. The length of the CDR3 is 15 residues. The V gene end was trimmed by 5 bases and the J gene end by 0 bases; junction bases not matched to a gene: 8. Germline V gene lookup returns CDR1 GTSNPN and CDR2 SVGIG (reference sequence). The CDR3 DNA follows: TGTGCCTGGGGGTCGGGACAGCTTAGCACAGATACGCAGTATTTT. This sequence encodes CAWGSGQLSTDTQYF.

The CDR3 bases are TGCGCCAGCAGCTTGGAGCAGGCATACACAGATACGCAGTATTTT. Its protein product is CASSLEQAYTDTQYF. The J gene is TRBJ2-3, the V gene TRBV5-1; D not certain. The CDR3 covers 15 residues. Germline loops: CDR1 SGHRS, CDR2 YFSETQ. The V and J ends lost 0 bases and 2 bases respectively, with 10 bases between them.

This clone has a single count. The rearrangement uses TRBV25-1 and TRBJ1-4; D is unclear. Germline CDR1 reads MGHDK; CDR2 reads SYGVNS. The CDR3 has 15 residues. V lost 3 bases, J lost 4 bases, and 12 bases lay in between. The CDR3 bases are TGTGCCAGCAGTGATACGAGGGAGGGTAATGAAAAACTGTTTTTT. Its translation is CASSDTREGNEKLFF.

This chain connects TRBV7-9 to TRBJ2-7; D is unresolved. The CDR3 length is 14 residues. V dropped 0 bases and J dropped 3 bases, with 9 bases sitting between them. Looked up from germline, CDR1 is SEHNR and CDR2 is FQNEAQ (reference sequence). The CDR3: CASSLASLSYEQYF. The CDR3 DNA is TGTGCCAGCAGCTTAGCTTCGTTGAGCTACGAGCAGTACTTC.

The chain combines TRBV7-2 with TRBJ2-6, with unresolved D. Trimming pared 3 bases from V and 3 bases from J, leaving 3 bases between. Germline lookup yields CDR1 SGHTA and CDR2 FQGNSA. CDR3 length: 13 amino acids. DNA of the CDR3: TGTGCCAGCAGCTTCTATGGGGCCAACGTCCTGACTTTC. This translates into CASSFYGANVLTF.

This clone was seen only once. The rearrangement joins TRBV30 to TRBJ2-3, with a weak D call TRBD1 (5 bases). This CDR3 region has 13 residues. V gave up 2 bases and J gave up 6 bases, with 12 bases separating them. Germline loops: CDR1 GTSNPN, CDR2 SVGIG (reference sequence). In nucleotides, the CDR3 is TGTGCCTGGAGTAACCAGGGTTTCGATACGCAGTATTTT. Its translation: CAWSNQGFDTQYF.

The chain has TRBV24-1 and TRBJ1-5, with 9 nucleotides matching TRBD1. CDR1 and CDR2 from the germline V gene are KGHDR and SFDVKD. With 2 bases clipped from V and 4 bases from J, the junction kept 5 bases outside the gene matches. This CDR3 region has 16 residues. DNA for the CDR3: TGTGCCACCAGTGATTCCGTGACAGGGGGAAATCAGCCCCAGCATTTT. It specifies CATSDSVTGGNQPQHF.

V gene TRBV2 combines with J gene TRBJ2-6; D is perhaps TRBD1 or TRBD2 (5 bases each). The CDR3 has 15 residues. Deletions cut 7 bases from V and 4 bases from J, with 14 bases between. Per germline, CDR1 SNHLY and CDR2 FYNNEI. CDR3 nucleotides: TGTGCCAGCACTCTGAGGGGTGACGGGGCCAACGTCCTGACTTTC. Amino acid sequence: CASTLRGDGANVLTF. The entire variable domain, with the rest obtained from reference TRBV2 and TRBJ2-6, is as follows: EPEVTQTPSHQVTQMGQEVILRCVPISNHLYFYWYRQILGQKVEFLVSFYNNEISEKSEIFDDQFSVERPDGSNFTLKIRSTKLEDSAMYFCASTLRGDGANVLTFGAGSRLTVL.

This CDR3 is CASSLQTRGPTDTQYF. The CDR3 bases are TGTGCCAGCTCACTCCAGACTAGAGGCCCCACAGATACGCAGTATTTT. This rearrangement joins TRBV18 to TRBJ2-3; perhaps TRBD2 as D (6 bases). CDR3 length: 16 amino acids. Germline V lookup: CDR1 KGHSH, CDR2 LQKENI. Trimming stripped 4 bases from V and 2 bases from J, with 16 bases between. Combining the CDR3 with reference TRBV18 and TRBJ2-3 gives the whole variable domain NAGVMQNPRHLVRRRGQEARLRCSPMKGHSHVYWYRQLPEEGLKFMVYLQKENIIDESGMPKERFSAEFPKEGPSILRIQQVVRGDSAAYFCASSLQTRGPTDTQYFGPGTRLTVL.

V and J are TRBV11-3 and TRBJ2-3; possibly TRBD2 for D (6 bases). Trimming cost V 3 bases and J 0 bases, with 7 bases left between them. The germline gives CDR1 SGHNT, CDR2 YENEEA. The CDR3 has 14 residues. Here the CDR3 DNA reads TGTGCCAGCAGCTTTGCGGGAAGCACAGATACGCAGTATTTT. It yields the protein CASSFAGSTDTQYF.

The rearrangement links TRBV3-1 (or the pseudogene TRBV3-2) to TRBJ2-3; 9 bases fit TRBD2. This CDR3 has 16 residues. The germline V gene has CDR1 LGHDT and CDR2 YNNKEL (reference sequence). Trimming took 4 bases from V and 6 from J; bases not matched to a gene: 11. Here the CDR3 DNA reads TGTGCCAGCAGCCCGAGTGGGACTAGCTCCCTGGATACGCAGTATTTT. It codes for CASSPSGTSSLDTQYF.

The chain couples TRBV7-2 to TRBJ2-5, with D possibly being TRBD1 or TRBD2 (6 bases each). CDR1 and CDR2 from the germline V gene are SGHTA and FQGNSA. This CDR3 contains 14 residues. V was trimmed by 2 bases and J by 10 bases, leaving 17 bases between them. CDR3 protein: CASSLFWGEGGQYF. DNA of the CDR3: TGTGCCAGCAGCTTATTTTGGGGGGAAGGGGGCCAGTACTTC.

This rearrangement joins TRBV18 to TRBJ2-3; 8 nucleotides line up with TRBD1. CDR3 length: 16 residues. The germline CDR1 and CDR2 sequences are KGHSH and LQKENI. The trim removed 8 bases at V and 2 bases at J, leaving 12 bases unmatched. CDR3 amino acids: CASTATGGLITDTQYF. The CDR3 DNA sequence: TGTGCCAGCACAGCAACAGGGGGACTGATCACAGATACGCAGTATTTT.

The chain employs TRBV9 and TRBJ1-3, with D possibly being TRBD1 (5 bases). Germline CDR1 is SGDLS and CDR2 is YYNGEE. Trimming took 0 bases from V and 3 from J, leaving 13 bases between them. The CDR3 contains 16 residues. The CDR3 reads CASSVATIGDGNTIYF. DNA for the CDR3: TGTGCCAGCAGCGTAGCCACCATAGGGGATGGAAACACCATATATTTT.

This clone was observed a handful of times. The CDR3 coding sequence is TGCGCCAGCAGCCAAGTTGGAACTCTAAGCACAGATACGCAGTATTTT. Its protein is CASSQVGTLSTDTQYF. The chain links TRBV4-1 to TRBJ2-3, with D unclear. The CDR3 length is 16 residues. The V gene lost 1 base and the J gene lost 0 bases, with 11 bases spanning the gap. In germline, CDR1 is MGHRA, CDR2 YSYEKL.

V usage is TRBV19 and J usage is TRBJ2-1, with 8 bases aligning to TRBD2. Trimming removed 0 bases from V and 2 bases from J; junction bases left unmatched: 6. Germline CDR1 LNHDA, CDR2 SQIVND (reference sequence). CDR3 length: 17 amino acids. For the CDR3, the DNA is TGTGCCAGTAGTATAGATTGGAGAGCGGGGGCCTACAATGAGCAGTTCTTC. It encodes CASSIDWRAGAYNEQFF.

CDR3 DNA sequence: TGCGCCAGCAAAGAGGGGTTCAATGAGCAGTTCTTC. This translates into CASKEGFNEQFF. The chain links TRBV10-2 to TRBJ2-1; TRBD1 or TRBD2 may be the D gene (5 bases each). The germline V gene encodes CDR1 WSHSY and CDR2 SAAADI. The CDR3 runs to 12 residues. The V gene lost 7 bases and the J gene lost 6 bases, with 10 bases spanning the gap.

This clone was observed a single time. The chain uses TRBV7-8 and TRBJ1-2; no reliable D call. CDR3 length: 14 amino acids. V shed 2 bases and J shed 10 bases, with 17 bases lying between them. In germline, CDR1 is SGHVS, CDR2 FQNEAQ. CDR3 nucleotides: TGTGCCAGCAGCTTACCGGGCTCAAAAGAGGTCTACACCTTC. Amino acid sequence: CASSLPGSKEVYTF.

This rearrangement joins TRBV7-8 to TRBJ2-3, with 8 nucleotides matching TRBD2. This CDR3 spans 18 amino acids. Germline assignment: CDR1 SGHVS and CDR2 FQNEAQ. The V gene end was trimmed by 3 bases and the J gene end by 0 bases; junction bases not matched to a gene: 11. The CDR3 region is CASSLKGQRGTSTDTQYF. CDR3 sequence (DNA): TGTGCCAGCAGCTTGAAGGGCCAGCGGGGGACTAGCACAGATACGCAGTATTTT.

V is TRBV5-1 and J is TRBJ2-5, with 9 bases that match TRBD1. This CDR3 has 13 amino acids. Germline V gene data show CDR1 as SGHRS and CDR2 as YFSETQ. The V segment lost 6 bases and the J segment 5 bases; nucleotides outside the gene matches: 5. CDR3 coding DNA: TGCGCCAGCACACGGACAGGGGCGGAGACCCAGTACTTC. This gives the protein CASTRTGAETQYF. Using reference TRBV5-1 and TRBJ2-5 for the parts outside the CDR3, the full variable domain is KAGVTQTPRYLIKTRGQQVTLSCSPISGHRSVSWYQQTPGQGLQFLFEYFSETQRNKGNFPGRFSGRQFSNSRSEMNVSTLELGDSALYLCASTRTGAETQYFGPGTRLLVL.

This clone was counted a single time. The rearrangement uses TRBV6-2 or TRBV6-3 and TRBJ1-3; tentative D call: TRBD1 (5 bases). Germline CDR1 reads MNHEY; CDR2 reads SVGEGT. The CDR3 has 16 amino acids. V lost 2 bases, J lost 0 bases, and 11 bases lay in between. The CDR3 here is CASSYGGTSSGNTIYF. The CDR3 coding sequence is TGTGCCAGCAGTTACGGAGGGACTTCCTCTGGAAACACCATATATTTT.

J is TRBJ1-4 and V is TRBV30; D remains unclear. Germline values: CDR1 GTSNPN, CDR2 SVGIG (reference sequence). CDR3 length equals 14 residues. V was shortened by 1 base and J by 8 bases, with 14 bases between the two germline ends. The CDR3 reads CAWSDGKGREKLFF. CDR3 nucleotide sequence: TGTGCCTGGAGTGATGGAAAGGGTAGGGAAAAACTGTTTTTT.

The CDR3 nucleotides read TGTGCCAGTAGTATAATGGGAGGAGGATTTCAAGAGACCCAGTACTTC. This codes for CASSIMGGGFQETQYF. The V and J genes are TRBV19 and TRBJ2-5; TRBD2 is a possible D gene (6 bases). This CDR3 region has 16 residues. Trimming removed 2 bases from V and 2 bases from J, with 15 bases in between. Germline V gene lookup returns CDR1 LNHDA and CDR2 SQIVND (reference sequence).